Following are 26 T cell receptor beta chains from one sample sequenced in a study of T cells in Graves' hyperthyroidism and ophthalmopathy. Amplification yielded TCR beta CDR3 regions, with RNA transcripts as the source. Researchers ran a first-round RT-PCR on the TCR CDR3 using the HTBI primer set. MiXCR, run by TCRdb on the multiplex PCR reads, gives a single entry per CDR3 protein. The data show 300,000 to 400,000 distinct CDR3 sequences, around 13% seen once. The material sequenced was blood. These receptors originate from a woman aged 60 to 75 with Graves' hyperthyroidism.

This clonotype has a count of ten or more. V is TRBV24-1 and J is TRBJ2-1; D remains unclear. The V gene lost 1 base and the J gene lost 10 bases, with 13 bases spanning the gap. Germline V CDR1 and CDR2: KGHDR, SFDVKD. CDR3 length equals 14 residues. This CDR3 reads CATSDFTKTKEQFF. The DNA for the CDR3 is TGTGCCACCAGTGATTTTACGAAGACGAAGGAGCAGTTCTTC.

V gene TRBV5-1 combines with J gene TRBJ1-1; 7 nucleotides match TRBD1. The CDR3 has 15 amino acids. J lost 4 bases, V lost 0 bases, and 6 bases had no gene match. Germline-derived CDR1 and CDR2 are SGHRS and YFSETQ. The CDR3 region has the DNA TGCGCCAGCAGCTTGGCATCCGGGACAGCCACTGAAGCTTTCTTT. Translating gives CASSLASGTATEAFF.

This clonotype occurred a few times. The V and J genes are TRBV7-9 and TRBJ2-1, with 14 bases matching TRBD2. V lost 8 bases and J lost 2; bases outside the gene matches: 26. There are 23 residues in the CDR3. The germline V gene encodes CDR1 SEHNR and CDR2 FQNEAQ (reference sequence). This chain's CDR3 is CASGIKGGVRGLAGGTPYNEQFF. As DNA, the CDR3 is TGTGCCAGCGGCATAAAAGGGGGTGTTCGTGGACTAGCGGGAGGCACCCCCTACAATGAGCAGTTCTTC. Drawing the rest from reference TRBV7-9 and TRBJ2-1, the complete variable domain is DTGVSQNPRHKITKRGQNVTFRCDPISEHNRLYWYRQTLGQGPEFLTYFQNEAQLEKSRLLSDRFSAERPKGSFSTLEIQRTEQGDSAMYLCASGIKGGVRGLAGGTPYNEQFFGPGTRLTVL.

At least ten counts were recorded for this clonotype. The rearrangement uses TRBV2 and TRBJ1-4; 7 bases fit TRBD1. J was trimmed by 3 bases and V by 9 bases; bases with no gene match: 7. Germline values: CDR1 SNHLY, CDR2 FYNNEI. The CDR3 is 14 amino acids. The CDR3 DNA reads TGTGCCAGTGGGGACAGACAGTCTAATGAAAAACTGTTTTTT. Translating it yields CASGDRQSNEKLFF.

This clonotype was found a few times. A much more abundant neighbour one base away suggests this may be a read error. The V and J genes are TRBV9 and TRBJ1-1; weak D call: TRBD1 (5 bases). The CDR3 totals 14 residues. The germline CDR1 and CDR2 sequences are SGDLS and YYNGEE. Here the CDR3 DNA reads TGTACCAGCAGCGCCCAGGGTATGAACACTGAAGCTTTCTTT. It is translated as CTSSAQGMNTEAFF.

This clonotype was seen at least ten times. The CDR3 protein is CASSSGRDTQYF. The CDR3 DNA reads as TGTGCCAGCAGTAGCGGGAGAGATACGCAGTATTTT. The J gene is TRBJ2-3, the V gene TRBV2, with 8 bases aligning to TRBD2. This CDR3 region has 12 residues. Germline V gene lookup returns CDR1 SNHLY and CDR2 FYNNEI. V lost 5 bases to trimming and J lost 5 bases; unmatched junction nucleotides: 0.

This clonotype came up many times. V is TRBV27 and J is TRBJ1-2; D uncertain. V was shortened by 5 bases and J by 4 bases, with 14 bases between the two germline ends. CDR1 is MNHEY, CDR2 SMNVEV, per germline (reference sequence). The CDR3 has 14 amino acids. The DNA of the CDR3 is TGTGCCAGCAGTACGTTACGGGATTTCTATGGCTACACCTTC. Translated, it gives CASSTLRDFYGYTF.

The sample holds many counts of this clonotype. This rearrangement joins TRBV11-1 to TRBJ2-7, with 7 bases aligning to TRBD2. CDR3 length: 13 amino acids. Trimming at V came to 5 bases and at J to 3 bases, leaving 4 bases not matched to a gene. Germline lookup yields CDR1 SGHAT and CDR2 FQDESV (reference sequence). The CDR3 spells CASSPGLNYEQYF. The CDR3 coding sequence is TGTGCCAGCAGCCCGGGACTAAACTACGAGCAGTACTTC.

In this sample, this clonotype turned up many times. The chain recombines TRBV5-1 with TRBJ2-7; 8 nucleotides align to TRBD1. Germline CDR1 and CDR2: SGHRS and YFSETQ. The CDR3 covers 14 residues. Germline trimming cut 2 bases from V and 3 bases from J; bases unmatched to any gene: 4. The CDR3 protein is CASSFGQGNYEQYF. DNA of the CDR3: TGCGCCAGCAGCTTCGGACAGGGAAACTACGAGCAGTACTTC.

The V call is TRBV12-5, the J call TRBJ2-7, with D unresolved. This CDR3 has 12 amino acids. The germline CDR1 and CDR2 sequences are LGHNT and FRNRAP. Between the trimmed V and J ends, which lost 8 bases and 5 bases, there was a span of 13 bases. The CDR3 DNA sequence: TGTGCTAGTTCTCACGGACCCCACGAGCAGTACTTC. It specifies CASSHGPHEQYF.

The chain joins TRBV29-1 to TRBJ2-7; D unclear. Germline values: CDR1 SQVTM, CDR2 ANQGSEA. The CDR3 sequence is 13 residues long. The CDR3 reads CSYRLGPAYEQYF. CDR3 bases: TGCAGTTACCGCCTGGGTCCTGCCTACGAGCAGTACTTC.

Many counts were recorded for this clonotype. This sequence joins TRBV24-1 and TRBJ2-7; perhaps D is TRBD1 or TRBD2 (5 bases each). The CDR3 contains 16 residues. Per the germline V gene, CDR1 is KGHDR and CDR2 is SFDVKD. V dropped 5 bases and J dropped 0 bases, with 16 bases sitting between them. CDR3 DNA sequence: TGTGCCACCAGTGGCCCTCCGGGACGGAGCTCCTACGAGCAGTACTTC. It is translated as CATSGPPGRSSYEQYF.

The table lists this clonotype with many counts. The J gene is TRBJ2-3, the V gene TRBV24-1; D is undetermined. The germline V gene encodes CDR1 KGHDR and CDR2 SFDVKD. V shed 3 bases and J shed 0 bases, with 9 bases lying between them. The CDR3 has 15 residues. CDR3 amino acids: CATSDAGASTDTQYF. The CDR3 DNA follows: TGTGCCACCAGTGATGCCGGCGCCAGCACAGATACGCAGTATTTT.

In its sample, this clonotype was seen many times. The J gene is TRBJ2-3, the V gene TRBV7-8; D is unclear. The V end lost 2 bases, the J end lost 2 bases, and 8 bases lay between the germline ends. This CDR3 has 14 amino acids. Germline CDR1 reads SGHVS; CDR2 reads FQNEAQ. Here the CDR3 DNA reads TGTGCCAGCAGCTTAAGATCTGTCACAGATACGCAGTATTTT. Protein sequence: CASSLRSVTDTQYF.

This clonotype was counted many times. The chain has TRBV11-1 and TRBJ1-1; tentatively, D is TRBD1 (5 bases). The CDR3 has 17 amino acids. Germline V gene data show CDR1 as SGHAT and CDR2 as FQDESV (reference sequence). Trimming removed 4 bases at V and 0 bases at J, with 18 bases between. The CDR3 protein is CASSSSAQRGLNTEAFF. Written as DNA, the CDR3 is TGTGCCAGCAGCTCTAGTGCTCAGAGGGGACTGAACACTGAAGCTTTCTTT.

Written as DNA, the CDR3 is TGTGCCAGCAGCTTGGCTTTAAGCGGGACAGGGGACGCAGATACGCAGTATTTT. Encoded protein: CASSLALSGTGDADTQYF. The rearrangement joins TRBV5-6 to TRBJ2-3; 10 nucleotides agree with TRBD1. V dropped 0 bases and J dropped 4; count of bases not matched to a gene: 11. Per germline, CDR1 SGHDT and CDR2 YYEEEE. The CDR3 consists of 18 residues.

CDR3 in DNA: TGTGCCAGCACCCCGGGAGGTAGCGTTACTGAGCAGTTCTTC. This codes for CASTPGGSVTEQFF. The chain joins TRBV12-3 or TRBV12-4 to TRBJ2-1, with TRBD2 matching 7 bases. V gave up 7 bases and J gave up 9 bases; unmatched junction bases: 12. The CDR3 is 14 amino acids.

This clonotype showed up just a few times. This rearrangement joins TRBV6-1 to TRBJ1-1, with D tentatively TRBD1 (5 bases). V was trimmed by 6 bases and J by 1 base, leaving 12 bases between them. The germline V gene encodes CDR1 MNHNS and CDR2 SASEGT. The CDR3 length is 14 residues. The CDR3 sequence is CASRGPGRNTEAFF. DNA of the CDR3: TGTGCCAGCAGGGGGCCAGGGCGGAACACTGAAGCTTTCTTT.

This clonotype was seen a few times. The chain combines TRBV6-1 with TRBJ1-5; the D gene is possibly TRBD1 (6 bases). The V end was cut by 6 bases, the J end by 9 bases, with 21 bases between. Germline CDR1 is MNHNS and CDR2 is SASEGT. The CDR3 is made up of 15 amino acids. For the CDR3, the DNA is TGTGCCAGCAGCCCAAGACAGGCCCCGGTGTGGCCCCAGCATTTT. This gives the protein CASSPRQAPVWPQHF.

In its sample, this clonotype was seen a few times. The rearrangement uses TRBV11-3 and TRBJ2-4; TRBD1 matches 10 bases. With V trimmed by 5 bases and J by 6 bases, 4 bases remained unmatched. CDR3 length equals 14 residues. Germline CDR1 is SGHNT and CDR2 is YENEEA. The DNA of the CDR3 is TGTGCCAGCAGCCCACGGACAGGGGGAAACATTCAGTACTTC. This gives the protein CASSPRTGGNIQYF.

A few counts support this clonotype. The rearrangement links TRBV29-1 to TRBJ1-2; 9 bases fit TRBD1. Germline CDR1 SQVTM, CDR2 ANQGSEA. V shed 4 bases and J 6 bases; nucleotides not matched to a gene: 0. The CDR3 loop spans 11 amino acids. CDR3 sequence reads: CSVGQGDGYTF. Written as DNA, the CDR3 is TGCAGCGTTGGACAGGGGGATGGCTACACCTTC.

This sequence joins TRBV6-5 and TRBJ1-2, with a possible D match to TRBD1 (5 bases). In germline, CDR1 is MNHEY, CDR2 SVGAGI. The CDR3 extends over 14 amino acids. The V end lost 0 bases, the J end lost 3 bases, and 8 bases lay between the germline ends. The CDR3 loop is CASSYSKGDYGYTF. The DNA of the CDR3 is TGTGCCAGCAGTTACTCGAAAGGGGACTATGGCTACACCTTC.

This clonotype was counted many times. The chain links TRBV7-3 to TRBJ2-7, with a weak D call TRBD1 (6 bases). V gave up 0 bases and J gave up 4 bases, with 13 bases separating them. The CDR3 loop spans 15 amino acids. Germline V gene lookup returns CDR1 SGHTA and CDR2 FQGTGA. The CDR3: CASSLTQTGTYEQYF. Written as DNA, the CDR3 is TGTGCCAGCAGCTTAACCCAGACAGGAACATACGAGCAGTACTTC.

The chain has TRBV5-1 and TRBJ1-1; possible D gene TRBD1, 5 bases. From germline, CDR1 is SGHRS and CDR2 YFSETQ. V lost 0 bases, J lost 7 bases, and 16 bases lay in between. This CDR3 region has 15 residues. The CDR3 DNA is TGCGCCAGCAGCTTGGAACGGCCGGGGGACTATGAAGCTTTCTTT. Amino acid sequence: CASSLERPGDYEAFF.

This clonotype appeared many times. This rearrangement joins TRBV5-1 to TRBJ1-5; TRBD1 is a possible D gene (5 bases). The length of the CDR3 is 13 residues. Trimming stripped 0 bases from V and 9 bases from J, with 10 bases between. Germline V gives CDR1 SGHRS, CDR2 YFSETQ. CDR3: CASSLDGGGPQHF. CDR3 DNA sequence: TGCGCCAGCAGCTTGGACGGGGGAGGGCCCCAGCATTTT. Together with reference TRBV5-1 and TRBJ1-5, the CDR3 gives the full variable domain: KAGVTQTPRYLIKTRGQQVTLSCSPISGHRSVSWYQQTPGQGLQFLFEYFSETQRNKGNFPGRFSGRQFSNSRSEMNVSTLELGDSALYLCASSLDGGGPQHFGDGTRLSIL.

This clonotype has a count of ten or more. V usage is TRBV27 and J usage is TRBJ2-7; a weak D match, TRBD2 (6 bases). CDR1 and CDR2 (germline): MNHEY, SMNVEV (reference sequence). This CDR3 has 15 amino acids. V was clipped by 2 bases and J by 2 bases, with 13 bases between them. CDR3 loop: CASSLRWDSTYEQYF. The CDR3 DNA follows: TGTGCCAGCAGTTTAAGATGGGACTCCACCTACGAGCAGTACTTC.